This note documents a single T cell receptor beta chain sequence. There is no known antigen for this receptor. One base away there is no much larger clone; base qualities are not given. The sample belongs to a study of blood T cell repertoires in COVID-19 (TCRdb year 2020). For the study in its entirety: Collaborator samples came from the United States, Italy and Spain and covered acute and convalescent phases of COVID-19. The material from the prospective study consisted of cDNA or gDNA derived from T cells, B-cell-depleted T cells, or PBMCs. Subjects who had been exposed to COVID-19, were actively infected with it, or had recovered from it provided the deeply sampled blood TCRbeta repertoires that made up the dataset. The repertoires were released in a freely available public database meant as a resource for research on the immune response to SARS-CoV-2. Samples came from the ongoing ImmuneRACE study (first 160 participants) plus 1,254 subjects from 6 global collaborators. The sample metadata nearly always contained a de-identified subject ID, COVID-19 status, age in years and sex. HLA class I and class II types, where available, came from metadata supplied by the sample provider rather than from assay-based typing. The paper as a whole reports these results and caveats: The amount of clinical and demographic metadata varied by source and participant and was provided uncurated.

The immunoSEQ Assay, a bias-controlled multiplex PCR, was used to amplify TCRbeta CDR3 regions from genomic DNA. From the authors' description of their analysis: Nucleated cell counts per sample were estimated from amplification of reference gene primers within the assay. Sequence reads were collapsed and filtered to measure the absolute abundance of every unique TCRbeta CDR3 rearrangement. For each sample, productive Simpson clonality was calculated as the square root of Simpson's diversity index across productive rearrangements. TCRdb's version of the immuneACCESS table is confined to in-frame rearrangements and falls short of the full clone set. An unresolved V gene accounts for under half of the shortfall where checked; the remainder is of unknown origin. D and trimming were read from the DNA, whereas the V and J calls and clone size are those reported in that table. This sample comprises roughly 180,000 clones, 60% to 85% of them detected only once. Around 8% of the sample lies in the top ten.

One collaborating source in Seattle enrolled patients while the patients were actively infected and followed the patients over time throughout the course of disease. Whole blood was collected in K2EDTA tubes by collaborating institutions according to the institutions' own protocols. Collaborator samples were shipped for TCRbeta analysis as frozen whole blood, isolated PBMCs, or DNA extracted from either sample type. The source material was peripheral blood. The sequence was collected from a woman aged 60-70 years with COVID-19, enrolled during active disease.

The encoded CDR3 is CASSLGTSGGGYNEQFF. The DNA sequence follows: TGTGCCAGCAGCCTCGGGACTAGCGGGGGCGGCTACAATGAGCAGTTCTTC. This receptor chain uses TRBV5-4 and TRBJ2-1; TRBD2 aligns with 14 central bases. The CDR3 covers 17 residues, taking in both the cysteine and the phenylalanine. Left in the record is the CDR3 DNA by itself, 51 bases read in frame from the first base. Relative to germline, V is missing 4 bases and J is missing 3 bases, with 6 bases of the junction outside any gene match. Reading the germline V gene (reference sequence) gives CDR1 SGHNT and CDR2 YYREEE.